This TCR beta chain was sequenced for a study of memory CD4+ T cells and cytomegalovirus serostatus (dated by TCRdb to the late 2010s). For the study in its entirety: The cohort comprised about 33 healthy Belgian adults, 9 CMV seropositive and around 25 CMV seronegative. CD4+ memory TCRbeta repertoires of a Belgian cohort with known cytomegalovirus serostatus were sequenced in order to replicate a published TCR-based CMV serostatus classifier. What the work shows at the level of the full study, not this receptor alone: Only CD4+CD45RO+ memory cells were sequenced, in contrast to the original study, in which naive and memory CD4+ and CD8+ populations were covered. Of under 200 previously reported CMV-associated TCRbeta sequences, 67 appeared in the CD4+ memory repertoires, each in one to five individuals. A median bootstrapped AUC of around 0.94 with a 95% CI of 0.76-1.00 was achieved on the Belgian cohort by the original-framework classifier. The results were interpreted as suggesting that the CMV-associated TCR signature is largely present in the CD4+ memory repertoire. CMV serostatus prediction reached a median bootstrapped AUC of approximately 0.96 with the original framework and 0.75 to 0.92 with a US-trained random forest.

Single viable CD3+CD4+CD8-CD45RO+ cells were sorted as memory CD4+ T cells on a FACSAria II. CMV serostatus was determined with a Roche Elecsys assay detecting serum IgG against CMV pp150, pp28, p38 and p52. After the samples were thawed, total CD4+ T cells were enriched through positive selection using CD4 magnetic microbeads. The samples came from a different study that was designed specifically to examine the CD4+ T cell memory repertoire. Peripheral blood mononuclear cells were isolated and cryopreserved following standard operating procedures; serum was stored at -80 °C. The staining relied on CD3-PerCP (BW264/56), CD4-APC (RPA-T4), CD45RO-PE (UCHT1) and CD8-Pacific Orange (3B5) antibodies, and Sytox blue was used to exclude non-viable cells. Measured from the cysteine to the phenylalanine, the CDR3 is 15 residues long. The DNA shown is the 45-base CDR3, in frame from base 1. V loses 1 base of germline sequence and J loses 10 bases, and the interval between the two ends is 14 bases. Per the germline V gene, SNHLY is the CDR1 and FYNNEI is the CDR2.

To note about this clone: Its antigen remains unidentified. Base qualities are not recorded, but no much larger clone differs from it by a single base.

Genomic DNA was extracted from sorted cells with the Quick-DNA Microprep Kit. TCRbeta DNA was amplified with the immunoSEQ hsTCRbeta kit following the manufacturer's protocol. TCRbeta libraries were sequenced on an Illumina MiSeq instrument. The paper's processing steps were these. Once out-of-frame sequences had been removed, approximately 2,000,000 distinct TCRbeta sequences were left, which works out to an average of roughly 64,000 per individual. Each individual was scored using the number of some 150 previously reported CMV-associated TCRbeta sequences that the individual carried and the total number of productive distinct TCRbeta sequences. A beta-binomial model was reimplemented in Python, and scikit-learn random forests with default parameters were trained on US cohort data. Classifier performance on the Belgian cohort was summarized as median AUC with percentile confidence intervals over 10,000 bootstrap iterations. In its TCRdb copy, this immuneACCESS table keeps in-frame sequences only and misses some clones. Where compared with another copy, unresolved V genes explain less than half of these, and the others have no known cause. D and trimming come from the DNA, and the V and J calls and clone size come from that table. Across this sample there are around 50,000 clones, with about 78% seen only once. Clones ranked in the top ten supply approximately 0.96% of the sample.

The rearrangement combines TRBV2 with TRBJ1-6; TRBD1 is a weak D gene call, 6 bases matching. The clonotype was recovered from an adult in good health and CMV-seronegative. The sample taken for sequencing was memory CD4+ T cells from blood. Here the CDR3 is given as CASSEERGGRSPLHF. The nucleotides read TGTGCCAGCAGTGAAGAACGAGGGGGTCGATCACCCCTCCACTTT.